This is a list of T cell receptor beta chains from one sample in a study of graft-versus-host responses after intestinal transplantation. Clones were sequenced by immunoSEQ multiplex PCR, and TCRdb holds only the in-frame ones, with some missing. The profile shows 90,000 to 150,000 clones, approximately 95% of them singletons. Their recognized antigens are unknown. The source material was unstimulated CD8+ T cells sorted from spleen or lymph node cells, sampled before intestinal transplant. These receptors came from a human donor who received an intestinal transplant. CDR3s include the opening cysteine and the closing phenylalanine or tryptophan. D genes are given only for firm matches. Clone size is given for some rows only: seen once, a few or many times, or a class if the clone is expanded.

v_gene	abundance	d_gene	CDR3aa
TRBV4-1	NA	TRBD2	CASSQDRGVYEQYF
TRBV19	NA	NA	CASSANRARYTF
TRBV7-9	NA	NA	CASSSRESSSRDTEAFF
TRBV19	few	TRBD2	CASRQLGLASTHEQYF
TRBV6-6	NA	TRBD2	CASSYSTGPGRDQYF
TRBV11-1	NA	NA	CASSLAGGYSYEQYF
TRBV7-6	NA	TRBD2	CASSLAGVDEQFF
TRBV4-1	NA	TRBD1	CASSQEGGTGGNEQYF
TRBV7-9	NA	NA	CASSLSYEQYF
TRBV27	once	TRBD1	CASSLSDRDTYEQYF
TRBV15	once	NA	CATSSGPPGYGNQPQHF
TRBV28	NA	TRBD2	CASSLRGAGYEQYF
TRBV10-1	NA	TRBD1	CASSDGQGASGANVLTF
TRBV9	NA	TRBD2	CASSPRLAGVEQFF
TRBV30	NA	NA	CAWSVGRLNTEAFF
TRBV27	once	NA	CASSLITGIDQPQHF
TRBV27	NA	NA	CASSLGPGNTEAFF
TRBV7-4	NA	TRBD1	CASSWDRDYGYTF
TRBV6-1	NA	TRBD1	CASSPGDSPEQYF
TRBV15	NA	TRBD2	CATSRDRGLAGGDTQYF
TRBV27	NA	NA	CASSFGRGGHNEQFF
TRBV29-1	NA	NA	CSVEERGGQGETQYF
TRBV18	NA	NA	CASSPRGSNQPQHF
TRBV19	NA	TRBD2	CASSIAGPSGRVAGELFF
TRBV2	NA	NA	CASSQGGFYEQYF
TRBV9	NA	NA	CASSVGSSGNTIYF